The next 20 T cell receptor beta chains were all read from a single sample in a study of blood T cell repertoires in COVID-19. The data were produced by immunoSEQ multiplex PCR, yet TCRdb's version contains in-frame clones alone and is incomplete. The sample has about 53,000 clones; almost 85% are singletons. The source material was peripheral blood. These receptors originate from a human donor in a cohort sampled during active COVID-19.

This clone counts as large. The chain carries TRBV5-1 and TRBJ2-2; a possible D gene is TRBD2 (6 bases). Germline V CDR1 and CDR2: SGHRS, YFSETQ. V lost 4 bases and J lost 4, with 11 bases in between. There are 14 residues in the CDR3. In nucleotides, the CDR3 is TGCGCCAGCAGCGTCGTGGGGGGCACCGGGGAGCTGTTTTTT. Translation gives CASSVVGGTGELFF.

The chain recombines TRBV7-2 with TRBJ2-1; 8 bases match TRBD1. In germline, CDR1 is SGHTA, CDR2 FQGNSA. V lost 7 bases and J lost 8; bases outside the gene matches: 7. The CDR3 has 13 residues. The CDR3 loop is CASTPTGAHEQFF. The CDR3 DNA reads TGTGCCAGCACCCCGACAGGGGCGCATGAGCAGTTCTTC.

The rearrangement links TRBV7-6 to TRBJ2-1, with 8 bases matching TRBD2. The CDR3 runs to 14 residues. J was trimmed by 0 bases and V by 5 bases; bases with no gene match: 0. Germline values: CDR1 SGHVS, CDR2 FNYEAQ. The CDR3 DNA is TGTGCCAGCAGCGGGACTAGCTCCTACAATGAGCAGTTCTTC. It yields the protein CASSGTSSYNEQFF.

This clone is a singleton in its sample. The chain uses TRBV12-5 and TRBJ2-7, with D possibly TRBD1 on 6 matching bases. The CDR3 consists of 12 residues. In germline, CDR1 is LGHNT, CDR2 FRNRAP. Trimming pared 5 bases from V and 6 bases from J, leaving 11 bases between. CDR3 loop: CASGPRTAEQYF. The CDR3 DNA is TGTGCTAGTGGTCCCAGGACAGCCGAGCAGTACTTC.

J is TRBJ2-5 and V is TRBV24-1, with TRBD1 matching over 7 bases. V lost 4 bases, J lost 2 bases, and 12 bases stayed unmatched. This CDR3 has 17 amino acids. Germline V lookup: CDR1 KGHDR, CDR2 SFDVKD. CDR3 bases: TGTGCCACCAGTGACCCGACAGGGCGAACGAATCAAGAGACCCAGTACTTC. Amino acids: CATSDPTGRTNQETQYF.

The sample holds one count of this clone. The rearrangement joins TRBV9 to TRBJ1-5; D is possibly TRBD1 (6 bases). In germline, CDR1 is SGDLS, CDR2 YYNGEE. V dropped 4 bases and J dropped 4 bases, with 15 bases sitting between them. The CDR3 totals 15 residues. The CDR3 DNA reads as TGTGCCAGCAGCCCAACCGCAGGGGATAATCAGCCCCAGCATTTT. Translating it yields CASSPTAGDNQPQHF.

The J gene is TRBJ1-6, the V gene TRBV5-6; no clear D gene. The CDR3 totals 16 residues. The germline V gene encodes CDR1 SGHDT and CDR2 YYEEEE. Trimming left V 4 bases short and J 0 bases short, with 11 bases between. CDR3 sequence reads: CASSPQLSSYNSPLHF. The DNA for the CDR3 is TGTGCCAGCAGCCCTCAACTGAGCTCCTATAATTCACCCCTCCACTTT.

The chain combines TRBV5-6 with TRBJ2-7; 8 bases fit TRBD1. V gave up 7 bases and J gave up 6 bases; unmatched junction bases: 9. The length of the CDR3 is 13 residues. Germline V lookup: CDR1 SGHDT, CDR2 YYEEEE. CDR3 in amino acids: CASVGQGVSEQYF. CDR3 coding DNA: TGTGCCAGCGTTGGACAGGGCGTGAGCGAGCAGTACTTC.

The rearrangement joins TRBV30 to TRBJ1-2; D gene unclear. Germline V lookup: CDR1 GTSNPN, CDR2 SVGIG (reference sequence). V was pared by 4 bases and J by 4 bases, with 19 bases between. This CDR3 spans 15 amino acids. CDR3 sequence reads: CAWTPAADARYGYTF. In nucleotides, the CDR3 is TGTGCCTGGACCCCCGCGGCAGATGCCCGCTATGGCTACACCTTC.

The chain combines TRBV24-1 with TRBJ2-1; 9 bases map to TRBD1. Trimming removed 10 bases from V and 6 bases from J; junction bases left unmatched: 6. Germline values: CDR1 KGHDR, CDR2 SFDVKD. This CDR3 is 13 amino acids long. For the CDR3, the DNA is TGTGCCACGCAGGGACAGGGATTCAATGAGCAGTTCTTC. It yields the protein CATQGQGFNEQFF.

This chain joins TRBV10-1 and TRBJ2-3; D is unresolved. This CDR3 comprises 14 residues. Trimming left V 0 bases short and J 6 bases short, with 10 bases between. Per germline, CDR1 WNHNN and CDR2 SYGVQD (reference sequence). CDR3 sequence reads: CASSESKTSDTQYF. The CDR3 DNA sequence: TGCGCCAGCAGTGAGTCGAAGACATCGGATACGCAGTATTTT.

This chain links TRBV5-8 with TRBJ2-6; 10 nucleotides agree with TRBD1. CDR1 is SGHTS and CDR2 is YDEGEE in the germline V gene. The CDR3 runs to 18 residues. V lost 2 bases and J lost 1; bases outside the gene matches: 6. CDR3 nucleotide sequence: TGTGCCAGCAGCTTTCAGGGACAGGGGATTTCTGGGGCCAACGTCCTGACTTTC. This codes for CASSFQGQGISGANVLTF.

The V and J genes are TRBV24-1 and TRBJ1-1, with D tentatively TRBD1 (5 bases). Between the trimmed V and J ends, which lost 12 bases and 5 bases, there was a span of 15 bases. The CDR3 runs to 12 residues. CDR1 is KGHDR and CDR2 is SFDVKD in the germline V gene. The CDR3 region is CAGGNQVTEAFF. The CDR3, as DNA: TGTGCCGGGGGGAACCAGGTTACTGAAGCTTTCTTT.

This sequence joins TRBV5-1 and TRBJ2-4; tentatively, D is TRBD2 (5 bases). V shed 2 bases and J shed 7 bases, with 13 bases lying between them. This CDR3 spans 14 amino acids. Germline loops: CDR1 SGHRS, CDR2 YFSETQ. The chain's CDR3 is CASSFRTGSNIQYF. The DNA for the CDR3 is TGCGCCAGCAGCTTCCGAACGGGGTCCAACATTCAGTACTTC.

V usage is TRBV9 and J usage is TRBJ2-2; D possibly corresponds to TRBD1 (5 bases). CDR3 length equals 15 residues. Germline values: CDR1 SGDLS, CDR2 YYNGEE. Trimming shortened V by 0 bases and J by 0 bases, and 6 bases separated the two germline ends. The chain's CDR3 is CASSVGGANTGELFF. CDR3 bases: TGTGCCAGCAGCGTAGGGGGCGCGAACACCGGGGAGCTGTTTTTT.

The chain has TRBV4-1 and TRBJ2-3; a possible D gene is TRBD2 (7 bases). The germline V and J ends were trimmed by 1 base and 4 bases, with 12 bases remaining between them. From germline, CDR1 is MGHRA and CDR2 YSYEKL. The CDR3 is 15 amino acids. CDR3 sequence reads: CASSQAAGAPDTQYF. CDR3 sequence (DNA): TGCGCCAGCAGCCAAGCGGCGGGGGCCCCAGATACGCAGTATTTT.

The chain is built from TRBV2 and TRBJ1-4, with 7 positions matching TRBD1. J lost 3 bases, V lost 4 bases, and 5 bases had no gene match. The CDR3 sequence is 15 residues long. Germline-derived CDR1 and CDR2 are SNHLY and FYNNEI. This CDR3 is CASSGDRVANEKLFF. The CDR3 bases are TGTGCCAGCAGTGGAGACAGGGTGGCTAATGAAAAACTGTTTTTT.

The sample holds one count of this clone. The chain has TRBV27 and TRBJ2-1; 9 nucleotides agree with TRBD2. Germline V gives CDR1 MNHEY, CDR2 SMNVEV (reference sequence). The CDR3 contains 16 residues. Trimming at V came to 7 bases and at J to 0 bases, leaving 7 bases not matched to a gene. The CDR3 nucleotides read TGTGCCAGCACGCTAGCGGGAATTGGCTCCTACAATGAGCAGTTCTTC. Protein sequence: CASTLAGIGSYNEQFF.

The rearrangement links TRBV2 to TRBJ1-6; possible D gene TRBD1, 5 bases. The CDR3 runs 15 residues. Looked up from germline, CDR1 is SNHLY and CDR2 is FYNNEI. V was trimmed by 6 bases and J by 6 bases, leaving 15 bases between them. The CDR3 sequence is CASRADRGGNSPLHF. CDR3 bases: TGTGCCAGCAGGGCTGATCGGGGGGGTAATTCACCCCTCCACTTT.

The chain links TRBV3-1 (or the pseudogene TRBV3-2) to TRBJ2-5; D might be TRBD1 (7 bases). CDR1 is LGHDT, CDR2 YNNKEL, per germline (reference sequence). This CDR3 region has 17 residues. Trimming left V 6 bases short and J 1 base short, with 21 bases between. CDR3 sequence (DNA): TGTGCCAGCAGGCCCGGCACACTTCAGGGGGGCCAAGAGACCCAGTACTTC. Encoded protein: CASRPGTLQGGQETQYF.